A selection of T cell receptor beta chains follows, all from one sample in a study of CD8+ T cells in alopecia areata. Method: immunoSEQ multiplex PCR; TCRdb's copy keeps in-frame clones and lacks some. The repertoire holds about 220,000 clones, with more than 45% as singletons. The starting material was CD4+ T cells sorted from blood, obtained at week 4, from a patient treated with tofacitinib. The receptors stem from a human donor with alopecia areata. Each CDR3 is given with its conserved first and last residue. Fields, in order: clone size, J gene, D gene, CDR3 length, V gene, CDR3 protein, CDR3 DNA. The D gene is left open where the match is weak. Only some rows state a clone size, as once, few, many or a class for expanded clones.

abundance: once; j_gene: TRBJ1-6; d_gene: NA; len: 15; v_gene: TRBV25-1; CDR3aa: CASSPPLGANSPLHF; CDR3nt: TGTGCCAGCAGTCCCCCACTGGGAGCTAATTCACCCCTCCACTTT
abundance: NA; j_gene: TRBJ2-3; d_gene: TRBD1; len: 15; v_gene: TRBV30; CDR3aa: CAWSVRTGAGDTQYF; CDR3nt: TGTGCCTGGAGTGTAAGGACAGGGGCAGGAGATACGCAGTATTTT
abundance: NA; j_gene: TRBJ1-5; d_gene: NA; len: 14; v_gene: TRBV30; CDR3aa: CAWSVYGGNQPQHF; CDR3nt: TGTGCCTGGAGTGTTTATGGGGGCAATCAGCCCCAGCATTTT
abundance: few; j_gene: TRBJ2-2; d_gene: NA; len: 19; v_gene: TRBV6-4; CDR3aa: CASSDPPDQVGGDTGELFF; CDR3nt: TGTGCCAGCAGTGACCCCCCAGACCAGGTGGGGGGAGACACCGGGGAGCTGTTTTTT
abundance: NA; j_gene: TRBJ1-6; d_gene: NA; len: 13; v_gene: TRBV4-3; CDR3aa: CASSQDPNSPLHF; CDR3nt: TGCGCCAGCAGCCAAGATCCGAATTCACCCCTCCACTTT
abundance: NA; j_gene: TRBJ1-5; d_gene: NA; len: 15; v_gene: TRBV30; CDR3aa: CAWSPGISSNQPQHF; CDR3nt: TGTGCCTGGAGCCCGGGAATTAGTAGCAATCAGCCCCAGCATTTT
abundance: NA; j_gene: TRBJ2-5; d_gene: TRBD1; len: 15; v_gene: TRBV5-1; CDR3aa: CASSLGGQGGETQYF; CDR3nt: TGCGCCAGCAGCTTGGGCGGACAGGGAGGCGAGACCCAGTACTTC
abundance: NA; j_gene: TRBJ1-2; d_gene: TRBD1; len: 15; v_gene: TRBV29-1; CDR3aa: CSVESPPHRQGDYTF; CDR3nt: TGCAGCGTTGAAAGCCCACCGCACAGGCAGGGGGACTACACCTTC
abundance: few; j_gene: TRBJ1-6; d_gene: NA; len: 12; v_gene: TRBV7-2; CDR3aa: CASRAGPSPLHF; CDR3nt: TGTGCCAGCAGAGCCGGACCATCACCCCTCCACTTT
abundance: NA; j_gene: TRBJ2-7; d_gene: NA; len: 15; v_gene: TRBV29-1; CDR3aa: CSVATSNTGTNEQYF; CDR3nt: TGCAGCGTTGCTACCTCAAATACCGGGACAAACGAGCAGTACTTC
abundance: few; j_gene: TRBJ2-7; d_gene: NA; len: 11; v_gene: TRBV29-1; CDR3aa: CSAMDSYEQYF; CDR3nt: TGCAGCGCCATGGACAGCTACGAGCAGTACTTC
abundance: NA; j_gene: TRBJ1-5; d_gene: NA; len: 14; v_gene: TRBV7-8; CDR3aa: CASSLGHVGQPQHF; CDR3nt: TGTGCCAGCAGCTTAGGCCATGTGGGTCAGCCCCAGCATTTT
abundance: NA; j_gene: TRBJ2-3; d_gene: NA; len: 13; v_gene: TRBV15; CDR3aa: CATSADPGDTQYF; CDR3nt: TGTGCCACCAGCGCTGACCCAGGGGATACGCAGTATTTT
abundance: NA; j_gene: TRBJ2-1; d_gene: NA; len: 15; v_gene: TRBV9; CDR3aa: CASSVEDRSYNEQFF; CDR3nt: TGTGCCAGCAGCGTAGAGGACAGATCCTACAATGAGCAGTTCTTC